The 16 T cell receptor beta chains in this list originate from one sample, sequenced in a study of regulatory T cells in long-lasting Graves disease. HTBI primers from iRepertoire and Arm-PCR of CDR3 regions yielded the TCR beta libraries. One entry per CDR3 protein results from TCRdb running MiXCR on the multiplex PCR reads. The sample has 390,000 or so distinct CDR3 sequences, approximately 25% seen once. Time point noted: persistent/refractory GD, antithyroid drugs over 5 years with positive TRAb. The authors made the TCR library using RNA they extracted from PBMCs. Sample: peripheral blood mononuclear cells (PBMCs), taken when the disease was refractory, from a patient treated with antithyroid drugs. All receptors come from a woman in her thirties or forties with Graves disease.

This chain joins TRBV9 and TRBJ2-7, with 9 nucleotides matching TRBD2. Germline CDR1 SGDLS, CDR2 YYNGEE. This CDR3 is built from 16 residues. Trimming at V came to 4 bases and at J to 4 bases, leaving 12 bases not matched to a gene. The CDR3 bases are TGTGCCAGCAGCCCCCGAGGTAGCGGGAGAGAATACGAGCAGTACTTC. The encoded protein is CASSPRGSGREYEQYF.

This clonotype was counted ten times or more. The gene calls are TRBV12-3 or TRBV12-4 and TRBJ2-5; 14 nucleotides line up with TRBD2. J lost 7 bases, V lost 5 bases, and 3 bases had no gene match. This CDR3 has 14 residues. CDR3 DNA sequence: TGTGCCAGCAGTCGGACTAGCGGGAGGTGGACCCAGTACTTC. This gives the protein CASSRTSGRWTQYF.

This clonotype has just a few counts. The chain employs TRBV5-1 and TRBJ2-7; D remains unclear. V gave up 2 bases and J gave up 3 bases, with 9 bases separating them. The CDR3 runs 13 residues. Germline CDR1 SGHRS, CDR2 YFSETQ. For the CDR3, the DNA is TGCGCCAGCAGCTTTTTCATCGGCTACGAGCAGTACTTC. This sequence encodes CASSFFIGYEQYF. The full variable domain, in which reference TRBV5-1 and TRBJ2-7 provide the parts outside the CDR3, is KAGVTQTPRYLIKTRGQQVTLSCSPISGHRSVSWYQQTPGQGLQFLFEYFSETQRNKGNFPGRFSGRQFSNSRSEMNVSTLELGDSALYLCASSFFIGYEQYFGPGTRLTVT.

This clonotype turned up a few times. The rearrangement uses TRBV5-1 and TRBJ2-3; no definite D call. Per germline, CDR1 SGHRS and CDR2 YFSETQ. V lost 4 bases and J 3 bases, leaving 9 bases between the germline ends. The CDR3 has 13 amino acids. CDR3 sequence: CASSPPGTDTQYF. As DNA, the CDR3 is TGCGCCAGCAGCCCTCCAGGAACAGATACGCAGTATTTT.

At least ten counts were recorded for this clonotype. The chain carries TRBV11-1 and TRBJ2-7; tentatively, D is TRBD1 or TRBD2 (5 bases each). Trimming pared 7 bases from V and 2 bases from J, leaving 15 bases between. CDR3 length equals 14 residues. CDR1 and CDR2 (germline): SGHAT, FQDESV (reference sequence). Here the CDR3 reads CASKTGANTYEQYF. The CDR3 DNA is TGTGCCAGCAAGACCGGGGCGAATACCTACGAGCAGTACTTC.

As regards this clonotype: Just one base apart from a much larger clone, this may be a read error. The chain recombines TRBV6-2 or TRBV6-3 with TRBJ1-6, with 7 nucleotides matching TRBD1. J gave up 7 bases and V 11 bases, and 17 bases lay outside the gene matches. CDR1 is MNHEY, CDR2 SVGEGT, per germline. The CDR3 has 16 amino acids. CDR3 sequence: CAGIQTSTGWNSPLHF. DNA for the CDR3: TGTGCCGGCATCCAAACGTCGACAGGGTGGAATTCACCCCTCCACTTT.

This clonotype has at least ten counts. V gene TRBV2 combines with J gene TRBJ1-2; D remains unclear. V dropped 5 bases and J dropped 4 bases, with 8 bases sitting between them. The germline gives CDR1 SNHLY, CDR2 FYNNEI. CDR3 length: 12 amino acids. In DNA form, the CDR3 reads TGTGCCAGCAGTCCTACGGGCTATGGCTACACCTTC. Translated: CASSPTGYGYTF.

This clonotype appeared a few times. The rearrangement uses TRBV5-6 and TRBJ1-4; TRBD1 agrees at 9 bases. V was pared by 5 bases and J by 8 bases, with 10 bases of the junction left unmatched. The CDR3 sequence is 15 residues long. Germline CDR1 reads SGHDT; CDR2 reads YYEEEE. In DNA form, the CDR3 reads TGTGCCAGCAGTTCCCAGGACAGGGGTGAAGAAAAACTGTTTTTT. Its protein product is CASSSQDRGEEKLFF.

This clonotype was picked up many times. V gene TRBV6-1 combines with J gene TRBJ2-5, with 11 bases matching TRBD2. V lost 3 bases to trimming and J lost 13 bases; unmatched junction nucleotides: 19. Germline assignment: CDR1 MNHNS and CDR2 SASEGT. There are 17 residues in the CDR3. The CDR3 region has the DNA TGTGCCAGCAGTGACCTTTTACTATTGACTAGCGGGATTAGGGCGTACTTC. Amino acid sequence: CASSDLLLLTSGIRAYF.

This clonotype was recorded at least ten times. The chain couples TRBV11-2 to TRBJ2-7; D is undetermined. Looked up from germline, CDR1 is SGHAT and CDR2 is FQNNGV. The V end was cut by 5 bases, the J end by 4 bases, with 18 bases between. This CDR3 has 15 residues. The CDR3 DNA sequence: TGTGCCAGCAGCCCCGAGGTCATGGGAATTTACGAGCAGTACTTC. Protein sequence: CASSPEVMGIYEQYF.

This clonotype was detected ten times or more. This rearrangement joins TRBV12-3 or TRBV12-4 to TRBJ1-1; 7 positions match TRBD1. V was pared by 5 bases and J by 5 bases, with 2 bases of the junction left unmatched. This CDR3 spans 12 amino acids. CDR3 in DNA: TGTGCCAGCAGTCGACAGGGAACTGAAGCTTTCTTT. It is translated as CASSRQGTEAFF.

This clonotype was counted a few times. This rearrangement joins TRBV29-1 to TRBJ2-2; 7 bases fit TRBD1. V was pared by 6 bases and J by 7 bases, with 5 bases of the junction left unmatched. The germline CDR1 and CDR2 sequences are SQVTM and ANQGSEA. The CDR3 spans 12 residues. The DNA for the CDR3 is TGCAGCGTACAGGGGCATGGCGGGGAGCTGTTTTTT. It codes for CSVQGHGGELFF.

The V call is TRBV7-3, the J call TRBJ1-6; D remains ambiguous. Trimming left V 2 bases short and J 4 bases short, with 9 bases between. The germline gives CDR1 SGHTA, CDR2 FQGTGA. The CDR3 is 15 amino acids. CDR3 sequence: CASSLLGQYNSPLHF. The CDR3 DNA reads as TGTGCCAGCAGCTTACTTGGGCAGTATAATTCACCCCTCCACTTT. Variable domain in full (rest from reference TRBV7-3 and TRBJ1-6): GAGVSQTPSNKVTEKGKYVELRCDPISGHTALYWYRQSLGQGPEFLIYFQGTGAADDSGLPNDRFFAVRPEGSVSTLKIQRTERGDSAVYLCASSLLGQYNSPLHFGNGTRLTVT.

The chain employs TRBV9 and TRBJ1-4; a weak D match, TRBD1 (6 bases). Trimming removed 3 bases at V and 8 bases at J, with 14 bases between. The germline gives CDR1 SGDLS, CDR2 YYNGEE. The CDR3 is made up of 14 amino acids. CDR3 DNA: TGTGCCAGCAGCGGGGGACATAGCTTAGAAAAACTGTTTTTT. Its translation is CASSGGHSLEKLFF.

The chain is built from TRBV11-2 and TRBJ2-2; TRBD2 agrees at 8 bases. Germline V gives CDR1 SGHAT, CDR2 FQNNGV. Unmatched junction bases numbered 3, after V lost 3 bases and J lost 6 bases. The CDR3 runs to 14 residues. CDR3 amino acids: CASSFGLAAGELFF. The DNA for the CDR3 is TGTGCCAGCAGCTTCGGACTAGCTGCCGGGGAGCTGTTTTTT.

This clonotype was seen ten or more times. CDR3 protein: CATSRDTGVNTEAFF. DNA of the CDR3: TGTGCCACCAGCAGAGATACAGGGGTGAACACTGAAGCTTTCTTT. J is TRBJ1-1 and V is TRBV15; the match to TRBD1 covers 7 bases. Per germline, CDR1 LNHNV and CDR2 YYDKDF (reference sequence). This CDR3 region has 15 residues. With V trimmed by 0 bases and J by 0 bases, 1 base remained unmatched.